This passage covers 23 T cell receptor beta chains from one sample sequenced in a study of T-cell reconstitution after alpha-beta-depleted transplantation in children (dated by TCRdb to 2016 to 2017). The sample's treatment or condition label, in plain terms: allogeneic hematopoietic cell transplantation with graft depleted of TCRalphabeta T cells and CD19 B cells. The library relied on PCR. This sample was sequenced with an Illumina HiSeq 2500. TCR library preparation used molecular barcoding, with unique molecular identifiers applied to normalize quantification of the TCRbeta repertoire. TCRdb reprocessing: public reads trimmed at Q25 with fastp, clones called with MiXCR, in-frame beta chains kept. Rows with one shared CDR3 protein collapse into an entry with the most common genes and DNA. This sample is represented by about 610,000 distinct CDR3 sequences; 27% of them were singletons. The ten largest clones represent 36% of the sample.

The material sequenced was PBMCs, taken before TCRalphabeta/CD19-depleted stem cell transplant. Source of these receptors: a boy in the first two years of life with Wiskott-Aldrich syndrome, due to receive a stem cell transplant.

This clonotype was counted between two and nine times. The gene calls are TRBV29-1 and TRBJ2-5; 8 bases align to TRBD2. Germline trimming cut 4 bases from V and 4 bases from J; bases unmatched to any gene: 5. This CDR3 has 13 amino acids. Per the germline V gene, CDR1 is SQVTM and CDR2 is ANQGSEA. The CDR3 sequence: CSVGSLAGETQYF. CDR3 in DNA: TGCAGCGTTGGGAGTCTAGCGGGAGAGACCCAGTACTTC.

The V call is TRBV5-1, the J call TRBJ2-7; 10 bases align to TRBD1. The CDR3 length is 14 residues. CDR1 and CDR2 from the germline V gene are SGHRS and YFSETQ. Unmatched junction bases numbered 4, after V lost 2 bases and J lost 5 bases. CDR3 region: CASSFRGQGDEQYF. In nucleotides, the CDR3 is TGCGCCAGCAGCTTCCGAGGACAGGGGGACGAGCAGTACTTC.

The V and J genes are TRBV5-1 and TRBJ1-5, with D unclear. The germline V and J ends were trimmed by 0 bases and 7 bases, with 11 bases remaining between them. There are 14 residues in the CDR3. CDR1 and CDR2 (germline): SGHRS, YFSETQ. The CDR3 here is CASSLGISEQPQHF. In DNA form, the CDR3 reads TGCGCCAGCAGCTTGGGGATATCCGAACAGCCCCAGCATTTT.

This clonotype turned up a few times. V and J are TRBV6-1 and TRBJ1-2; D is unclear. Per germline, CDR1 MNHNS and CDR2 SASEGT. The ends were cut back, 5 bases at V and 5 bases at J, with 15 bases in the middle. This CDR3 is built from 14 residues. DNA of the CDR3: TGTGCCAGCAGTCGCTCAAGGACGGTGTATGGCTACACCTTC. Its protein product is CASSRSRTVYGYTF.

This clonotype was seen more than once but under ten times. The chain couples TRBV2 to TRBJ2-1, with TRBD2 identical over 12 bases. J was trimmed by 6 bases and V by 8 bases; bases with no gene match: 17. CDR3 size: 18 residues. Per germline, CDR1 SNHLY and CDR2 FYNNEI. The CDR3 DNA is TGTGCCAGCTGTTTACGTTGGCTAGCGGGAGGGCCTTGCAATGAGCAGTTCTTC. It translates to CASCLRWLAGGPCNEQFF.

Only a few counts were recorded for this clonotype. The chain is built from TRBV5-1 and TRBJ2-7; possibly TRBD1 or TRBD2 for D (5 bases each). Trimming removed 2 bases from V and 6 bases from J, with 21 bases in between. This CDR3 comprises 16 residues. Looked up from germline, CDR1 is SGHRS and CDR2 is YFSETQ. The chain's CDR3 is CASSFYSSGQGVEQYF. In DNA form, the CDR3 reads TGCGCCAGCAGCTTTTATAGCTCCGGGCAGGGAGTCGAGCAGTACTTC.

In this sample, this clonotype turned up once. The chain employs TRBV5-1 and TRBJ2-7; a possible D gene is TRBD1 (6 bases). Germline assignment: CDR1 SGHRS and CDR2 YFSETQ. Trimming pared 4 bases from V and 2 bases from J, leaving 16 bases between. This CDR3 region has 15 residues. The CDR3 here is CASSPERDTAYEQYF. CDR3 in DNA: TGCGCCAGCAGCCCAGAACGGGACACGGCCTACGAGCAGTACTTC.

This chain connects TRBV12-3 or TRBV12-4 to TRBJ2-1, with D unclear. V was trimmed by 6 bases and J by 7 bases, leaving 13 bases between them. The CDR3 consists of 13 residues. CDR3: CASRVTGWNEQFF. CDR3 DNA: TGTGCCAGCAGAGTGACTGGGTGGAATGAGCAGTTCTTC.

In its sample, this clonotype was seen a few times. The chain uses TRBV6-6 and TRBJ1-2; D possibly corresponds to TRBD1 (5 bases). Trimming removed 6 bases from V and 4 bases from J, with 12 bases in between. This CDR3 region has 13 residues. The germline gives CDR1 MNHNY, CDR2 SVGAGI (reference sequence). Written as DNA, the CDR3 is TGTGCCAGCAGCCGGGACCCGCTCTATGGCTACACCTTC. Its protein product is CASSRDPLYGYTF.

The CDR3 is CAISGSPTGRTGEQFF. CDR3 sequence (DNA): TGTGCCATCAGTGGGTCCCCAACCGGGAGAACTGGGGAGCAGTTCTTC. This rearrangement joins TRBV10-3 to TRBJ2-1, with TRBD2 as a possible D gene (6 bases). The CDR3 is made up of 16 amino acids. V was trimmed by 4 bases and J by 10 bases, leaving 23 bases between them. Germline V gene sequence: CDR1 ENHRY, CDR2 SYGVKD.

This clonotype was found a few times. The rearrangement links TRBV19 to TRBJ2-1; TRBD2 matches 7 bases. J was trimmed by 9 bases and V by 7 bases; bases with no gene match: 12. This CDR3 has 14 residues. CDR1 and CDR2 from the germline V gene are LNHDA and SQIVND (reference sequence). Here the CDR3 reads CASKRGLVAAEQFF. CDR3 DNA: TGTGCCAGTAAAAGAGGACTAGTAGCGGCTGAGCAGTTCTTC. The whole variable domain, remainder taken from reference TRBV19 and TRBJ2-1, is DGGITQSPKYLFRKEGQNVTLSCEQNLNHDAMYWYRQDPGQGLRLIYYSQIVNDFQKGDIAEGYSVSREKKESFPLTVTSAQKNPTAFYLCASKRGLVAAEQFFGPGTRLTVL.

This clonotype was detected a few times. The chain links TRBV5-1 to TRBJ2-2; 11 positions match TRBD2. This CDR3 contains 17 residues. Germline CDR1 is SGHRS and CDR2 is YFSETQ. V dropped 1 base and J dropped 2; count of bases not matched to a gene: 4. The CDR3 bases are TGCGCCAGCAGCTTGACTAGCGGGGGACCAAACACCGGGGAGCTGTTTTTT. It is translated as CASSLTSGGPNTGELFF.

The V gene is TRBV27, the J gene TRBJ2-1; 12 nucleotides match TRBD2. The CDR3 sequence is 15 residues long. V shed 5 bases, J shed 10 bases, and the junction held 9 bases outside the gene matches. Germline-derived CDR1 and CDR2 are MNHEY and SMNVEV (reference sequence). The CDR3 protein is CASSLTSGGFGEQFF. CDR3 sequence (DNA): TGTGCCAGCAGTCTAACTAGCGGGGGGTTCGGGGAGCAGTTCTTC.

This clonotype was recorded a few times. This sequence joins TRBV7-9 and TRBJ1-4, with TRBD1 matching 7 bases. V gave up 5 bases and J gave up 4 bases; unmatched junction bases: 7. The germline V gene encodes CDR1 SEHNR and CDR2 FQNEAQ (reference sequence). This CDR3 is built from 15 residues. The CDR3 bases are TGTGCCAGCAGCCCTAGACAGGGTTTTAATGAAAAACTGTTTTTT. Its protein is CASSPRQGFNEKLFF.

The V gene is TRBV12-3 or TRBV12-4, the J gene TRBJ2-5, with a weak D call TRBD2 (5 bases). V lost 6 bases, J lost 2 bases, and 10 bases lay in between. This CDR3 has 13 residues. The CDR3 loop is CASSHTGQETQYF. CDR3 nucleotide sequence: TGTGCCAGCAGCCATACGGGGCAAGAGACCCAGTACTTC.

The chain uses TRBV5-1 and TRBJ2-1, with 14 positions matching TRBD2. Germline CDR1 and CDR2: SGHRS and YFSETQ. The CDR3 totals 15 residues. The junction had 2 bases not matched to a gene; V was cut back by 0 bases and J by 9 bases. CDR3 in DNA: TGCGCCAGCAGCTTGGAGGGACTAGCGGGAGCTGAGCAGTTCTTC. It codes for CASSLEGLAGAEQFF.

This clonotype was detected a few times. V and J are TRBV6-5 and TRBJ2-3; D is unresolved. The CDR3 has 14 residues. V lost 0 bases, J lost 4 bases, and 8 bases lay in between. Germline V gene sequence: CDR1 MNHEY, CDR2 SVGAGI. CDR3 sequence reads: CASSYSGLADTQYF. The CDR3 DNA sequence: TGTGCCAGCAGTTACTCGGGATTGGCAGATACGCAGTATTTT.

As DNA, the CDR3 is TGTGCCAGCTCCCCATTGGGAGGTCTGGCCGAAGCTTTCTTT. This codes for CASSPLGGLAEAFF. The chain links TRBV18 to TRBJ1-1, with D uncertain. This CDR3 has 14 residues. V was pared by 6 bases and J by 8 bases, with 19 bases between. Germline CDR1 and CDR2: KGHSH and LQKENI.

This clonotype was seen only once. The chain has TRBV6-5 and TRBJ2-3; 9 bases line up with TRBD2. The CDR3 length is 16 residues. CDR1 and CDR2 (germline): MNHEY, SVGAGI. J was trimmed by 4 bases and V by 2 bases; bases with no gene match: 7. CDR3 nucleotide sequence: TGTGCCAGCAGTTACAACTCGGGACTAGCCTCAGATACGCAGTATTTT. The encoded protein is CASSYNSGLASDTQYF.

This clonotype was observed a few times. The rearrangement uses TRBV5-1 and TRBJ2-1; TRBD2 matches at 11 bases. Unmatched junction bases numbered 4, after V lost 3 bases and J lost 5 bases. Germline V gene lookup returns CDR1 SGHRS and CDR2 YFSETQ. The CDR3 totals 15 residues. The DNA for the CDR3 is TGCGCCAGCAGCTCCGCGACTAGCGGGGACAATGAGCAGTTCTTC. This codes for CASSSATSGDNEQFF.

The V call is TRBV20-1, the J call TRBJ2-4, with D perhaps matching TRBD2 (5 bases). With 1 base removed from V and 0 bases from J, the gap between germline ends came to 16 bases. From germline, CDR1 is DFQATT and CDR2 SNEGSKA (reference sequence). The CDR3 contains 17 residues. The CDR3 DNA sequence: TGCAGTGCTAGAGTCGCGCGCGGGTCCCTAGCCAAAAACATTCAGTACTTC. Translated: CSARVARGSLAKNIQYF.

This clonotype was seen only a few times. The chain is built from TRBV5-1 and TRBJ2-3; TRBD2 might be the D (5 bases). The germline CDR1 and CDR2 sequences are SGHRS and YFSETQ. V shed 3 bases and J shed 5 bases, with 10 bases lying between them. This CDR3 is built from 13 residues. The CDR3 DNA sequence: TGCGCCAGCAGCTCCGGGATGAAAGATACGCAGTATTTT. Translated: CASSSGMKDTQYF.

There are many counts of this clonotype. This chain joins TRBV5-1 and TRBJ2-5; unclear D gene. Trimming cost V 0 bases and J 5 bases, with 8 bases left between them. In germline, CDR1 is SGHRS, CDR2 YFSETQ. The CDR3 is made up of 13 amino acids. The CDR3 loop reads CASSLAVRETQYF. CDR3 in DNA: TGCGCCAGCAGCTTGGCTGTTCGGGAGACCCAGTACTTC.